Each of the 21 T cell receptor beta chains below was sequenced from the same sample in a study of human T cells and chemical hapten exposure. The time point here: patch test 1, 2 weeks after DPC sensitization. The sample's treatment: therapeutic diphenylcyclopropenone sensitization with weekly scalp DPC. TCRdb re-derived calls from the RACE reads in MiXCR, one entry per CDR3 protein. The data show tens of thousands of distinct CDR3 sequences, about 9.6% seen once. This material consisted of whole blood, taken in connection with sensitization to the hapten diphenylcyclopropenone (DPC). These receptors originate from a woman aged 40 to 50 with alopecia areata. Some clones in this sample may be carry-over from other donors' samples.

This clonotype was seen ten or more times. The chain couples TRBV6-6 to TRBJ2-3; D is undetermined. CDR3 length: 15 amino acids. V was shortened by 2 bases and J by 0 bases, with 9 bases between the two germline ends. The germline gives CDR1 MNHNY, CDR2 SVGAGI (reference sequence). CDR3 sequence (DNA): TGTGCCAGCAGTTACCGTTACCCGAGCACAGATACGCAGTATTTT. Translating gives CASSYRYPSTDTQYF.

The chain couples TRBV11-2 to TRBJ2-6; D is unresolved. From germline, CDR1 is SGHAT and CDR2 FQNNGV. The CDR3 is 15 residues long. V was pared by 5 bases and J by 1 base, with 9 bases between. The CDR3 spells CASSRSYSGANVLTF. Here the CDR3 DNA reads TGTGCCAGCAGCCGCAGTTATTCTGGGGCCAACGTCCTGACTTTC.

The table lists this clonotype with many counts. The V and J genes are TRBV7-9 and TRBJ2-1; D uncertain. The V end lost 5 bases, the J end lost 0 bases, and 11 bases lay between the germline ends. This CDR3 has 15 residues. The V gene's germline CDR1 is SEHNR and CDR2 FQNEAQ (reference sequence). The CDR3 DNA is TGTGCCAGCAGCCCCGACCCAAGCTCCTACAATGAGCAGTTCTTC. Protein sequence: CASSPDPSSYNEQFF.

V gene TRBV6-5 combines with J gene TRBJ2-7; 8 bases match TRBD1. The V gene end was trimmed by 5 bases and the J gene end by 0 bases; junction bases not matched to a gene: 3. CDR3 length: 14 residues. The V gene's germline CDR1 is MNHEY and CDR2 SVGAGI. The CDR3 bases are TGTGCCAGCAGTATACAGGGGGACTCCTACGAGCAGTACTTC. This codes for CASSIQGDSYEQYF.

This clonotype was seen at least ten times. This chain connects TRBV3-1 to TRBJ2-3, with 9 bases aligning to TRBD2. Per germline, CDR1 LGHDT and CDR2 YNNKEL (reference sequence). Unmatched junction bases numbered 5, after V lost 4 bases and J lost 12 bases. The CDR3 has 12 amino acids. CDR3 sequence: CASSPGTSIQYF. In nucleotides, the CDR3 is TGTGCCAGCAGCCCAGGGACTAGCATTCAGTATTTT.

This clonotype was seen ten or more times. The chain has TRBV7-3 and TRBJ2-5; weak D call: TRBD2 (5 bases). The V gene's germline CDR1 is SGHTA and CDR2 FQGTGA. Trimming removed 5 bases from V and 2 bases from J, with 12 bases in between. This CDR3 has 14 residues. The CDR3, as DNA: TGTGCCAGCAGCCCCGGAGGAGCGCAAGAGACCCAGTACTTC. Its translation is CASSPGGAQETQYF. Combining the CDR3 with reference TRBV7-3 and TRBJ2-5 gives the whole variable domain GAGVSQTPSNKVTEKGKYVELRCDPISGHTALYWYRQSLGQGPEFLIYFQGTGAADDSGLPNDRFFAVRPEGSVSTLKIQRTERGDSAVYLCASSPGGAQETQYFGPGTRLLVL.

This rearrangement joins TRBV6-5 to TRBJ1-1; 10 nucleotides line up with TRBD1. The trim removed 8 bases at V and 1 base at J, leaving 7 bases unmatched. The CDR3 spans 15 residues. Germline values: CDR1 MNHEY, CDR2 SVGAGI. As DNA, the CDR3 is TGTGCCAGCCTCAGACAGGGGGCGAGGAACACTGAAGCTTTCTTT. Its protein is CASLRQGARNTEAFF.

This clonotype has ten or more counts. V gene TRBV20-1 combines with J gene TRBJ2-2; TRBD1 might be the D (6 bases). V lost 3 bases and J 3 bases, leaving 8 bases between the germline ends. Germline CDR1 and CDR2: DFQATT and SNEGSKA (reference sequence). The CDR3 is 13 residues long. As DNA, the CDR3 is TGCAGTGCTAGTACAGGGTACACCGGGGAGCTGTTTTTT. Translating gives CSASTGYTGELFF.

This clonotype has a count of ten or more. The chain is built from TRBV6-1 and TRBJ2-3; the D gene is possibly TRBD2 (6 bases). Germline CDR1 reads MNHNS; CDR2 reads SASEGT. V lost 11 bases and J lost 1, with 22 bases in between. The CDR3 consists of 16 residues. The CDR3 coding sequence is TGTGCCTGCGCGGGATTCTGGGGCCCTCGCACAGATACGCAGTATTTT. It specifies CACAGFWGPRTDTQYF.

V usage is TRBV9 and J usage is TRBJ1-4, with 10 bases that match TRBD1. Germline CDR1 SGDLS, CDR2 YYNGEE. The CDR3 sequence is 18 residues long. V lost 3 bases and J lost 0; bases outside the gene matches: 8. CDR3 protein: CASSGRDRGFTTNEKLFF. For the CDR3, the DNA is TGTGCCAGCAGCGGAAGGGACAGGGGCTTTACAACTAATGAAAAACTGTTTTTT.

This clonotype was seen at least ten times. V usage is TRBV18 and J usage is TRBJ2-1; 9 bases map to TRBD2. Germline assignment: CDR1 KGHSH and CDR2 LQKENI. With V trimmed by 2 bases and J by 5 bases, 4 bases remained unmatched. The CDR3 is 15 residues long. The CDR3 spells CASSPSGGRHNEQFF. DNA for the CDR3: TGTGCCAGCTCACCAAGCGGGGGGCGCCACAATGAGCAGTTCTTC. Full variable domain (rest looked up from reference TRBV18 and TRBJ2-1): NAGVMQNPRHLVRRRGQEARLRCSPMKGHSHVYWYRQLPEEGLKFMVYLQKENIIDESGMPKERFSAEFPKEGPSILRIQQVVRGDSAAYFCASSPSGGRHNEQFFGPGTRLTVL.

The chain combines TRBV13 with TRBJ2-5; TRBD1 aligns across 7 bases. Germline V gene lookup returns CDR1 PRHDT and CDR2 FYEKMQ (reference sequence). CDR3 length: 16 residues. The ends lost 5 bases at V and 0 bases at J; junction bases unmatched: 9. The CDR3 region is CASSMLQGSNQETQYF. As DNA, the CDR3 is TGTGCCAGCAGCATGTTACAGGGGTCAAACCAAGAGACCCAGTACTTC.

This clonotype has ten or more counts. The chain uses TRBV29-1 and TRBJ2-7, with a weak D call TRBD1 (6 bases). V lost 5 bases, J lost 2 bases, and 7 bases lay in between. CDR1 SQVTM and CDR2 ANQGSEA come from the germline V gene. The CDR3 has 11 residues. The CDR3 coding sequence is TGCAGCGTTCGGACAGCCTACGAGCAGTACTTC. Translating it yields CSVRTAYEQYF.

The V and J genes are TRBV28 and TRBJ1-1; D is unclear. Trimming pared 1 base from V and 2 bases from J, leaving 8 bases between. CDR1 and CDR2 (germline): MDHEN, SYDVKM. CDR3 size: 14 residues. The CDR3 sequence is CASSLFTDNTEAFF. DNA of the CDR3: TGTGCCAGCAGTTTATTTACAGATAACACTGAAGCTTTCTTT. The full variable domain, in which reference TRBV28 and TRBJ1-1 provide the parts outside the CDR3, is DVKVTQSSRYLVKRTGEKVFLECVQDMDHENMFWYRQDPGLGLRLIYFSYDVKMKEKGDIPEGYSVSREKKERFSLILESASTNQTSMYLCASSLFTDNTEAFFGQGTRLTVV.

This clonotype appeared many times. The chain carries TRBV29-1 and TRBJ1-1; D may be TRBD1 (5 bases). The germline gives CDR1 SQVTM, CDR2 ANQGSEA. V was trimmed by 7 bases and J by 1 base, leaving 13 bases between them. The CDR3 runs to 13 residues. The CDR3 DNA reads TGCAGCGCACAGGTTCCTACGAACACTGAAGCTTTCTTT. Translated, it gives CSAQVPTNTEAFF.

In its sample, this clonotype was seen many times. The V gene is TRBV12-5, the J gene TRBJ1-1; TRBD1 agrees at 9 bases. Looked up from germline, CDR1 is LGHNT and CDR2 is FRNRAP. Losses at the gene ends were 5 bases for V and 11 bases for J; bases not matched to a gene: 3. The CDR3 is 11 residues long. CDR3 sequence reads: CASGRGTGAFF. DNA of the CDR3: TGTGCTAGTGGTCGGGGGACAGGGGCTTTCTTT.

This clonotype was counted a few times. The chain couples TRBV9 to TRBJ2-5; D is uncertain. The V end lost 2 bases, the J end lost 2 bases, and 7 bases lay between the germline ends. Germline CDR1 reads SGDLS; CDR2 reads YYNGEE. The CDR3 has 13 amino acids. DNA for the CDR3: TGTGCCAGCAGCGTTAACGGGCAAGAGACCCAGTACTTC. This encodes CASSVNGQETQYF.

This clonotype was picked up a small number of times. The CDR3, as DNA: TGCAGTGCTAGAGTCGGGCGGGAGTCAGAGACCCAGTACTTC. Protein: CSARVGRESETQYF. This chain connects TRBV20-1 to TRBJ2-5; 7 bases align to TRBD2. CDR1 and CDR2 (germline): DFQATT, SNEGSKA (reference sequence). The CDR3 consists of 14 residues. With V trimmed by 1 base and J by 4 bases, 6 bases remained unmatched.

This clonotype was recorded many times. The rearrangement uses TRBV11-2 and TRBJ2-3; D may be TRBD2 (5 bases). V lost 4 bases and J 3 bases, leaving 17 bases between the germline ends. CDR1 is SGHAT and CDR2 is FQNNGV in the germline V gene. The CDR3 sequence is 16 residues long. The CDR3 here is CASSSRRAGGTDTQYF. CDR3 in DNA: TGTGCCAGCAGCTCTCGACGGGCAGGCGGGACAGATACGCAGTATTTT. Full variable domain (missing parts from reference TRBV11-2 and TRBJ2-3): EAGVAQSPRYKIIEKRQSVAFWCNPISGHATLYWYQQILGQGPKLLIQFQNNGVVDDSQLPKDRFSAERLKGVDSTLKIQPAKLEDSAVYLCASSSRRAGGTDTQYFGPGTRLTVL.

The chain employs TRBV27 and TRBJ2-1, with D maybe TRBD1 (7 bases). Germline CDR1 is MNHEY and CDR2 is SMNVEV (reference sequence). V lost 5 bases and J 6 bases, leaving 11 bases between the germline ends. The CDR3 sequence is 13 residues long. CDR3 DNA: TGTGCCAGCAGTAGCCAGGGGGGCAATGAGCAGTTCTTC. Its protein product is CASSSQGGNEQFF.

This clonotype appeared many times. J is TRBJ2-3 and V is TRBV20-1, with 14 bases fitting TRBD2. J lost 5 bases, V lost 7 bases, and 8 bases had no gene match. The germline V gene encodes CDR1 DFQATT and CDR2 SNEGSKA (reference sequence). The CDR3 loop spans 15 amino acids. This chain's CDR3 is CSVPGLAGAGDTQYF. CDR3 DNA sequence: TGCAGTGTACCGGGACTAGCGGGGGCGGGAGATACGCAGTATTTT.